The 11 T cell receptor beta chains listed next were all sequenced from one sample in a study of T cells in Graves' hyperthyroidism and ophthalmopathy. Researchers took RNA transcripts and amplified the TCR beta CDR3 regions from them. First-round RT-PCR of the TCR CDR3 relied on the HTBI primer set. One entry per CDR3 protein results from TCRdb running MiXCR on the multiplex PCR reads. In the table there are a few hundred thousand distinct CDR3 sequences, roughly a sixth of which are singletons. The source material was blood. The receptors come from a middle-aged woman with Graves' ophthalmopathy.

This clonotype appeared many times. The J gene is TRBJ1-5, the V gene TRBV3-1; maybe TRBD1 (5 bases). V shed 5 bases and J shed 11 bases, with 16 bases lying between them. CDR1 is LGHDT, CDR2 YNNKEL, per germline (reference sequence). The CDR3 sequence is 13 residues long. In DNA form, the CDR3 reads TGTGCCAGCAGCGCAAGGGACGCCCCAGCCCAGCATTTT. Its translation: CASSARDAPAQHF.

Ten or more counts support this clonotype. The chain is built from TRBV20-1 and TRBJ2-7, with 11 bases aligning to TRBD1. The V segment lost 0 bases and the J segment 5 bases; nucleotides outside the gene matches: 6. This CDR3 spans 15 amino acids. The germline V gene has CDR1 DFQATT and CDR2 SNEGSKA (reference sequence). This CDR3 reads CSAREWTGGENEQYF. The DNA for the CDR3 is TGCAGTGCTAGAGAATGGACAGGGGGCGAAAACGAGCAGTACTTC.

This clonotype has a count of ten or more. The chain uses TRBV12-3 or TRBV12-4 and TRBJ1-4; 7 bases line up with TRBD1. The ends lost 5 bases at V and 8 bases at J; junction bases unmatched: 8. The CDR3 has 14 amino acids. DNA for the CDR3: TGTGCCAGCAGTGACACCGGGACAGTAGAAAAACTGTTTTTT. Protein: CASSDTGTVEKLFF.

This clonotype was found once. V gene TRBV20-1 combines with J gene TRBJ2-3, with TRBD2 matching over 16 bases. The ends lost 6 bases at V and 6 bases at J; junction bases unmatched: 6. Germline CDR1 DFQATT, CDR2 SNEGSKA (reference sequence). CDR3 size: 15 residues. CDR3 coding DNA: TGCAGTGCGGGGACTAGCGGGAGGGCCTTGGATACGCAGTATTTT. Protein: CSAGTSGRALDTQYF.

This clonotype was seen only a few times. The chain links TRBV10-3 to TRBJ2-3; D ambiguous. Trimming shortened V by 3 bases and J by 1 base, and 17 bases separated the two germline ends. The germline V gene has CDR1 ENHRY and CDR2 SYGVKD. The CDR3 has 17 amino acids. CDR3 sequence (DNA): TGTGCCATCAGTGACCCCGCGGTGGTGAAGGGCACAGATACGCAGTATTTT. Its protein product is CAISDPAVVKGTDTQYF.

This clonotype has only one observation. CDR3 sequence: CAYDSYNSPLHF. CDR3 DNA: TGCGCCTACGACTCCTATAATTCACCCCTCCACTTT. This sequence joins TRBV5-1 and TRBJ1-6; D not certain. Germline lookup yields CDR1 SGHRS and CDR2 YFSETQ. CDR3 length: 12 residues. Trimming left V 10 bases short and J 0 bases short, with 5 bases between.

The table lists this clonotype with many counts. The V gene is TRBV6-1, the J gene TRBJ1-1; TRBD1 is a possible D gene (5 bases). Per germline, CDR1 MNHNS and CDR2 SASEGT. Trimming removed 5 bases from V and 3 bases from J, with 13 bases in between. CDR3 size: 14 residues. Written as DNA, the CDR3 is TGTGCCAGCAGTTATCAGGGTTTGGACACTGAAGCTTTCTTT. Amino acids: CASSYQGLDTEAFF.

This clonotype was recorded many times. This chain joins TRBV6-4 and TRBJ2-2; unclear D gene. This CDR3 has 14 residues. Germline CDR1 and CDR2: MRHNA and SNTAGT. V lost 2 bases, J lost 5 bases, and 9 bases lay in between. The CDR3: CASSDGTETGELFF. The DNA of the CDR3 is TGTGCCAGCAGTGACGGTACAGAAACCGGGGAGCTGTTTTTT.

This clonotype appeared once. The chain is built from TRBV4-1 and TRBJ1-3; 9 positions agree with TRBD1. The CDR3 is 17 amino acids. Germline V gives CDR1 MGHRA, CDR2 YSYEKL. Trimming cost V 7 bases and J 4 bases; bases outside gene matches: 14. The CDR3: CASTPQGDRVNGNTIYF. In DNA form, the CDR3 reads TGCGCCAGCACCCCCCAGGGGGACAGGGTGAACGGAAACACCATATATTTT.

This clonotype occurred a few times. The rearrangement joins TRBV5-1 to TRBJ2-2; D is undetermined. V was clipped by 7 bases and J by 4 bases, with 8 bases between them. The CDR3 loop spans 12 amino acids. Looked up from germline, CDR1 is SGHRS and CDR2 is YFSETQ. CDR3 residues: CASQTRTGELFF. The CDR3 DNA reads as TGCGCCAGCCAAACACGCACCGGGGAGCTGTTTTTT.

V is TRBV6-1 and J is TRBJ1-5, with 8 bases identical to TRBD1. Trimming at V came to 5 bases and at J to 5 bases, leaving 14 bases not matched to a gene. The CDR3 covers 17 residues. Per germline, CDR1 MNHNS and CDR2 SASEGT. CDR3 residues: CASSTPGGQALHQPQHF. The CDR3 DNA is TGTGCCAGCAGTACCCCAGGGGGACAGGCGCTGCATCAGCCCCAGCATTTT.